Below, 16 T cell receptor beta chains from the same sample are listed, as sequenced in a study of blood T cell repertoires in COVID-19. Here immunoSEQ multiplex PCR was the method, and the copy in TCRdb shows in-frame clones only, minus some. Of about 220,000 clones listed, about 80% are singletons. Sequencing was done on a sample of peripheral blood. Receptors were obtained from an older woman with acute or convalescent COVID-19.

This chain uses TRBV6-5 with TRBJ1-3, with a weak D call TRBD1 (5 bases). The CDR3 is 15 amino acids. Trimming left V 5 bases short and J 0 bases short, with 11 bases between. Germline V gene data show CDR1 as MNHEY and CDR2 as SVGAGI. Here the CDR3 reads CASSRQMSSGNTIYF. The CDR3, as DNA: TGTGCCAGCAGTCGACAGATGAGCTCTGGAAACACCATATATTTT.

The genes are TRBV7-9 and TRBJ1-1, with no clear D. The germline V gene has CDR1 SEHNR and CDR2 FQNEAQ (reference sequence). CDR3 length: 11 amino acids. Trimming pared 7 bases from V and 8 bases from J, leaving 11 bases between. This CDR3 is CASTPSGEAFF. In DNA form, the CDR3 reads TGTGCCAGCACGCCTTCGGGGGAAGCTTTCTTT.

Only a few counts were recorded for this clone. The chain combines TRBV28 with TRBJ1-5, with TRBD1 identical over 8 bases. Germline values: CDR1 MDHEN, CDR2 SYDVKM. The CDR3 length is 16 residues. Losses at the gene ends were 3 bases for V and 4 bases for J; bases not matched to a gene: 8. The CDR3 is CASSFAGGFENQPQHF. The CDR3 nucleotides read TGTGCCAGCAGTTTCGCAGGGGGCTTTGAGAATCAGCCCCAGCATTTT.

The V call is TRBV19, the J call TRBJ2-7; TRBD1 matches at 7 bases. CDR3 size: 14 residues. The V segment lost 7 bases and the J segment 2 bases; nucleotides outside the gene matches: 8. Germline values: CDR1 LNHDA, CDR2 SQIVND (reference sequence). CDR3 region: CASKRTGVTYEQYF. The CDR3 DNA is TGTGCCAGTAAGCGAACAGGGGTAACCTACGAGCAGTACTTC. Together with reference TRBV19 and TRBJ2-7, the CDR3 gives the full variable domain: DGGITQSPKYLFRKEGQNVTLSCEQNLNHDAMYWYRQDPGQGLRLIYYSQIVNDFQKGDIAEGYSVSREKKESFPLTVTSAQKNPTAFYLCASKRTGVTYEQYFGPGTRLTVT.

The chain couples TRBV19 to TRBJ1-2; D perhaps matches TRBD1 (5 bases). The CDR3 totals 16 residues. Germline lookup yields CDR1 LNHDA and CDR2 SQIVND (reference sequence). V lost 6 bases and J lost 1, with 18 bases in between. The CDR3 coding sequence is TGTGCCAGTAGACGAGGTGTCGGGGGGAATAACTATGGCTACACCTTC. Protein product: CASRRGVGGNNYGYTF.

The chain uses TRBV5-6 and TRBJ1-2, with no clear D. The germline gives CDR1 SGHDT, CDR2 YYEEEE. The CDR3 is 14 residues long. V was pared by 2 bases and J by 4 bases, with 12 bases between. The CDR3 coding sequence is TGTGCCAGCAGCTTTGGAGGGATTCTCTATGGCTACACCTTC. This gives the protein CASSFGGILYGYTF.

The gene calls are TRBV3-1 (or the pseudogene TRBV3-2) and TRBJ2-3, with unresolved D. CDR1 is LGHDT, CDR2 YNNKEL, per germline (reference sequence). This CDR3 contains 16 residues. Trimming cost V 4 bases and J 0 bases, with 14 bases left between them. The CDR3 nucleotides are TGTGCCAGCAGCCCCCACTCGGCCAGGAGCACAGATACGCAGTATTTT. Amino acids: CASSPHSARSTDTQYF.

This rearrangement joins TRBV19 to TRBJ1-1; D perhaps matches TRBD1 (6 bases). The CDR3 totals 16 residues. V dropped 5 bases and J dropped 0 bases, with 16 bases sitting between them. Germline V gene sequence: CDR1 LNHDA, CDR2 SQIVND (reference sequence). The CDR3 DNA follows: TGTGCCAGTAGTCTCCGGACAGTAAGATTGAACACTGAAGCTTTCTTT. This translates into CASSLRTVRLNTEAFF.

This clone was counted a few times. The V call is TRBV30, the J call TRBJ1-1; D might be TRBD1 (5 bases). Trimming took 1 base from V and 8 from J, leaving 8 bases between them. The length of the CDR3 is 11 residues. Germline assignment: CDR1 GTSNPN and CDR2 SVGIG (reference sequence). The CDR3 region is CAWSERQEAFF. Here the CDR3 DNA reads TGTGCCTGGAGTGAGCGACAGGAAGCTTTCTTT.

The chain joins TRBV7-2 to TRBJ2-3, with 9 bases lining up with TRBD2. Germline trimming cut 4 bases from V and 14 bases from J; bases unmatched to any gene: 7. The CDR3 length is 12 residues. CDR1 is SGHTA and CDR2 is FQGNSA in the germline V gene. CDR3 DNA sequence: TGTGCCAGCAGCTCTCTAGCGGGGCTACCGTATTTT. The encoded protein is CASSSLAGLPYF.

This chain uses TRBV2 with TRBJ2-2, with D possibly TRBD1 on 6 matching bases. CDR1 is SNHLY and CDR2 is FYNNEI in the germline V gene. The germline V and J ends were trimmed by 7 bases and 3 bases, with 6 bases remaining between them. The CDR3 length is 12 residues. The CDR3 nucleotides read TGTGCCAGCACAGGGGACACCGGGGAGCTGTTTTTT. This sequence encodes CASTGDTGELFF. The whole variable domain, filled in from reference TRBV2 and TRBJ2-2, reads EPEVTQTPSHQVTQMGQEVILRCVPISNHLYFYWYRQILGQKVEFLVSFYNNEISEKSEIFDDQFSVERPDGSNFTLKIRSTKLEDSAMYFCASTGDTGELFFGEGSRLTVL.

The genes are TRBV7-9 and TRBJ2-1; no definite D call. Germline V gene data show CDR1 as SEHNR and CDR2 as FQNEAQ (reference sequence). V lost 4 bases and J lost 8, with 9 bases in between. The CDR3 extends over 12 amino acids. CDR3 in amino acids: CASSSHGDEQFF. The CDR3 DNA reads as TGTGCCAGCAGCTCTCATGGAGATGAGCAGTTCTTC.

The J gene is TRBJ1-1, the V gene TRBV3-1 (or the pseudogene TRBV3-2), with TRBD1 matching 10 bases. With 4 bases clipped from V and 6 bases from J, the junction kept 11 bases outside the gene matches. Germline V gene sequence: CDR1 LGHDT, CDR2 YNNKEL (reference sequence). The CDR3 sequence is 16 residues long. Here the CDR3 DNA reads TGTGCCAGCAGCCCGAGGGGTAGACAGGGGGCCGCTGAAGCTTTCTTT. Translation gives CASSPRGRQGAAEAFF.

The rearrangement uses TRBV5-1 and TRBJ2-2; D is possibly TRBD2 (6 bases). The CDR3 covers 16 residues. V lost 0 bases, J lost 0 bases, and 9 bases lay in between. Germline values: CDR1 SGHRS, CDR2 YFSETQ. The CDR3 DNA follows: TGCGCCAGCAGCTTGGTTTCGGGGGCGAACACCGGGGAGCTGTTTTTT. This sequence encodes CASSLVSGANTGELFF.

The table lists this clone with a few counts. The chain is built from TRBV5-1 and TRBJ2-3; no clear D gene. With 4 bases removed from V and 2 bases from J, the gap between germline ends came to 8 bases. CDR1 SGHRS and CDR2 YFSETQ come from the germline V gene. The CDR3 runs to 13 residues. CDR3 coding DNA: TGCGCCAGCAGCGCGGATATCACAGATACGCAGTATTTT. This encodes CASSADITDTQYF.

J is TRBJ2-1 and V is TRBV7-9; possible D gene TRBD2, 6 bases. The CDR3 has 13 residues. CDR1 SEHNR and CDR2 FQNEAQ come from the germline V gene (reference sequence). Trimming shortened V by 7 bases and J by 7 bases, and 14 bases separated the two germline ends. CDR3: CASTLPEGNEQFF. The CDR3, as DNA: TGTGCCAGCACCCTGCCGGAGGGGAATGAGCAGTTCTTC. The variable domain in full, with the rest retrieved from reference TRBV7-9 and TRBJ2-1, is DTGVSQNPRHKITKRGQNVTFRCDPISEHNRLYWYRQTLGQGPEFLTYFQNEAQLEKSRLLSDRFSAERPKGSFSTLEIQRTEQGDSAMYLCASTLPEGNEQFFGPGTRLTVL.